These T cell receptor beta chains were read from a single sample in a study of T cells in Graves' hyperthyroidism and ophthalmopathy. TCRdb called the multiplex PCR reads again in MiXCR, with one record for every CDR3 protein. The table lists fewer than 700,000 distinct CDR3 sequences, 16% of them singletons. The sequenced sample was blood. Receptors originate from a woman in her twenties or thirties with Graves' hyperthyroidism. CDR3s include the opening cysteine and the closing phenylalanine or tryptophan. A D gene is named only where the DNA matches it firmly. Clone sizes are given selectively: once, few, many, or a class where the clone is expanded.

many,TRBJ2-3,.,TRBV11-2,CASSLQTTDTQYF,TGTGCCAGCAGCTTACAGACCACAGATACGCAGTATTTT
many,TRBJ2-4,.,TRBV2,CASSVAVLAKNIQYF,TGTGCCAGCAGTGTGGCAGTCCTAGCCAAAAACATTCAGTACTTC
many,TRBJ2-7,.,TRBV15,CATSRDRRDEQYF,TGTGCCACCAGCAGAGATCGCCGGGACGAGCAGTACTTC
few,TRBJ2-5,TRBD2,TRBV5-6,CASTLEAGGRETQYF,TGTGCCAGCACCCTCGAGGCGGGGGGGCGAGAGACCCAGTACTTC
few,TRBJ2-3,TRBD2,TRBV6-5,CASSSPGLAGAEGGTDTQYF,TGTGCCAGCAGTTCTCCGGGACTAGCGGGAGCCGAGGGGGGCACAGATACGCAGTATTTT
few,TRBJ2-1,TRBD2,TRBV6-2/TRBV6-3,CASSYGGRGEQFF,TGTGCCAGCAGTTACGGCGGGAGGGGGGAGCAGTTCTTC
many,TRBJ1-2,.,TRBV30,CAWGRSTANYGYTF,TGTGCCTGGGGTCGATCAACAGCTAACTATGGCTACACCTTC
many,TRBJ2-1,TRBD2,TRBV7-9,CASSLKRESEQFF,TGTGCCAGCAGCTTAAAGCGGGAGAGTGAGCAGTTCTTC
many,TRBJ2-1,TRBD2,TRBV2,CASSVLRRSGSRNEQFF,TGTGCCAGCAGTGTCTTGCGACGTAGCGGGAGTCGTAATGAGCAGTTCTTC
many,TRBJ2-5,TRBD2,TRBV7-9,CASRALLGGYETQYF,TGTGCCAGCAGGGCCCTCCTGGGAGGGTATGAGACCCAGTACTTC
many,TRBJ1-2,.,TRBV27,CASRTEFGTANYGYTF,TGTGCCAGCAGAACTGAATTCGGGACGGCTAACTATGGCTACACCTTC
many,TRBJ2-1,TRBD2,TRBV27,CASTAGLAGGPGFF,TGTGCCAGCACCGCGGGACTAGCGGGAGGGCCTGGGTTCTTC
few,TRBJ2-5,TRBD2,TRBV6-2/TRBV6-3,CASSSQIRTSGLQETQYF,TGTGCCAGCAGTTCCCAGATTAGGACTAGCGGTCTCCAAGAGACCCAGTACTTC
few,TRBJ2-3,TRBD2,TRBV5-1,CASSRWRLAGESTDTQYF,TGCGCCAGCAGCCGGTGGCGACTAGCGGGAGAAAGCACAGATACGCAGTATTTT
many,TRBJ1-2,.,TRBV2,CASSPNYGYTF,TGTGCCAGCAGTCCTAACTATGGCTACACCTTC
many,TRBJ2-7,.,TRBV7-2,CASSEDIPYEQYF,TGTGCCAGCAGCGAGGACATACCCTACGAGCAGTACTTC
many,TRBJ2-1,TRBD2,TRBV20-1,CSAPGLAGYNEQFF,TGCAGTGCGCCGGGACTAGCGGGATACAATGAGCAGTTCTTC
many,TRBJ2-5,.,TRBV7-2,CASSLSFGSLETQYF,TGTGCCAGCAGCTTAAGTTTTGGTTCGTTGGAGACCCAGTACTTC
many,TRBJ2-7,.,TRBV7-9,CASSPKGVRSYEQYF,TGTGCCAGCAGCCCGAAGGGAGTTCGCTCCTACGAGCAGTACTTC
many,TRBJ2-7,.,TRBV28,CASISSSGRDYEQYF,TGTGCCAGCATCTCTTCTAGTGGGCGGGACTACGAGCAGTACTTC
few,TRBJ2-2,.,TRBV29-1,CSVEEQTGELFF,TGCAGCGTTGAAGAGCAGACCGGGGAGCTGTTTTTT
few,TRBJ2-7,.,TRBV27,CVSSLLSGRPYEQYF,TGTGTCAGCAGTTTGTTATCGGGGCGACCCTACGAGCAGTACTTC
many,TRBJ2-7,.,TRBV5-1,CASSLGGTHPSEQYF,TGCGCCAGCAGCTTGGGGGGGACCCACCCCAGCGAGCAGTACTTC
.,TRBJ1-2,.,TRBV5-6,CASIVGGAGSYTF,TGTGCCAGCATCGTAGGGGGGGCCGGTAGCTACACCTTC
many,TRBJ1-1,.,TRBV11-2,CASSLAGLGNTEAFF,TGTGCCAGCAGCTTAGCAGGGTTAGGGAACACTGAAGCTTTCTTT
.,TRBJ1-1,TRBD1,TRBV5-6,CASSFNVRTGASLGTRSAFF,TGTGCCAGCAGCTTTAACGTTCGGACAGGCGCTTCATTGGGGACCCGTTCGGCTTTCTTT
many,TRBJ2-3,TRBD1,TRBV20-1,CSARDPTGGSTDTQYF,TGCAGTGCTAGAGATCCTACAGGGGGCAGCACAGATACGCAGTATTTT
many,TRBJ2-5,.,TRBV20-1,CSARGIGDNVREERETQYF,TGCAGTGCTAGAGGAATCGGGGACAACGTCCGGGAGGAGAGGGAGACCCAGTACTTC
few,TRBJ2-3,.,TRBV7-6,CASSLREPRGDTQYF,TGTGCCAGCAGCTTGAGGGAACCTAGAGGAGATACGCAGTATTTT
.,TRBJ1-2,.,TRBV3-1,CASSQGIFYGYTF,TGTGCCAGCAGCCAAGGGATCTTTTATGGCTACACCTTC
few,TRBJ2-7,.,TRBV7-9,CASSLGAEVYEQYF,TGTGCCAGCAGCTTAGGAGCGGAGGTCTACGAGCAGTACTTC
.,TRBJ2-4,.,TRBV20-1,CSASTRATADNIQYF,TGCAGTGCCAGCACCCGTGCGACAGCAGATAACATTCAGTACTTC
.,TRBJ2-1,TRBD2,TRBV20-1,CSARLGTSGTSFF,TGCAGTGCTAGATTGGGGACTAGCGGGACTTCGTTCTTC
many,TRBJ2-3,TRBD1,TRBV20-1,CSAAAQGGTDTQYF,TGCAGTGCCGCGGCCCAGGGGGGCACAGATACGCAGTATTTT
many,TRBJ1-1,.,TRBV30,CAWNGGASSEAFF,TGTGCCTGGAATGGGGGGGCTTCATCTGAAGCTTTCTTT
many,TRBJ2-5,TRBD1,TRBV11-2,CASSPGQGKETQYF,TGTGCCAGCAGCCCGGGACAGGGAAAAGAGACCCAGTACTTC
.,TRBJ1-4,.,TRBV24-1,CATSENELGANEKLFF,TGTGCCACCAGTGAAAATGAACTCGGGGCTAATGAAAAACTGTTTTTT
many,TRBJ2-7,.,TRBV13,CASSLGLPSYEQYF,TGCGCCAGCAGCTTGGGGCTCCCTTCCTACGAGCAGTACTTC
many,TRBJ2-7,.,TRBV28,CASSFFLGEQYF,TGTGCCAGCAGTTTTTTTCTGGGTGAGCAGTACTTC
.,TRBJ1-5,.,TRBV2,CASSEVRGGQPQHF,TGTGCCAGCAGTGAAGTCAGGGGCGGGCAGCCCCAGCATTTT
many,TRBJ1-1,.,TRBV28,CASSLRWTEAFF,TGTGCCAGCAGTTTACGGTGGACTGAAGCTTTCTTT
.,TRBJ1-2,.,TRBV3-1,CASSQNILIIYGYTF,TGTGCCAGCAGCCAAAACATACTCATAATTTATGGCTACACCTTC
many,TRBJ2-7,TRBD1,TRBV10-3,CAISVTGAYEQYF,TGTGCCATCAGTGTAACAGGGGCCTACGAGCAGTACTTC
.,TRBJ2-5,TRBD2,TRBV3-1,CASSGSGSETQYF,TGTGCCAGCAGCGGAAGCGGGAGTGAGACCCAGTACTTC
.,TRBJ1-2,.,TRBV6-1,CASQDFVRGYTF,TGTGCCAGCCAGGATTTCGTACGTGGCTACACCTTC
few,TRBJ1-1,.,TRBV3-1,CASSQDSDARKVFF,TGTGCCAGCAGCCAAGATTCCGACGCCCGGAAAGTTTTCTTT
.,TRBJ2-3,.,TRBV7-2,CASSPAGITDTQYF,TGTGCCAGCAGTCCGGCGGGGATCACAGATACGCAGTATTTT
many,TRBJ1-4,TRBD1,TRBV5-8,CASSLHRGDEKLFF,TGTGCCAGCAGCTTACACAGGGGTGATGAAAAACTGTTTTTT
few,TRBJ2-7,TRBD1,TRBV5-5,CARKTGEEDEQYF,TGTGCCAGAAAGACAGGGGAAGAGGACGAGCAGTACTTC
many,TRBJ2-1,.,TRBV7-9,CASRSVTGNNEQFF,TGTGCCAGCAGGTCCGTGACAGGTAACAATGAGCAGTTCTTC
many,TRBJ1-1,.,TRBV12-3/TRBV12-4,CASSLVGSTEAFF,TGTGCCAGCAGTTTAGTTGGAAGCACTGAAGCTTTCTTT
many,TRBJ1-1,.,TRBV11-2,CASEVGASTEAFF,TGTGCCAGCGAGGTAGGGGCGAGCACTGAAGCTTTCTTT
many,TRBJ2-7,.,TRBV6-5,CASSYSNEQYF,TGTGCCAGCAGTTACTCGAACGAGCAGTACTTC
few,TRBJ2-5,TRBD1,TRBV5-1,CASSPKGTATHQETQYF,TGCGCCAGCAGCCCCAAAGGGACAGCGACCCACCAAGAGACCCAGTACTTC
many,TRBJ2-3,.,TRBV20-1,CSAYWRARTDTQYF,TGCAGTGCCTACTGGAGGGCAAGGACAGATACGCAGTATTTT